The TCR beta chain described here comes from a study of blood T cells in healthy people across ages. Next came a second PCR, run for roughly 7 to 12 cycles, which used a sample-barcoded 5' primer along with a J-beta primer mix. MiXCR was run by TCRdb on the 5' RACE reads, yielding one entry per CDR3 protein. The table has 870,000 or so distinct CDR3 sequences, 29% seen once; the top ten hold around a sixth. Study results and limitations: Naive and antigen-experienced cells were not separated, limiting conclusive comparison. From one million sequenced T cells, diversity estimates were lower bounds.

This clonotype came up many times. Its antigen is still unknown. Each sample yielded at least 6 million isolated PBMCs. Germline V CDR1 and CDR2: SGHTA, FQGNSA. This CDR3 region has 15 residues. V lost 2 bases to trimming and J lost 10 bases, with 15 bases between them. The sequencing sample was made of blood. The sequence was obtained from an elderly woman in good health. V and J are TRBV7-2 and TRBJ1-6, with D maybe TRBD1 (6 bases). The CDR3 reads CASSLSGGRKSPLHF. For the CDR3, the DNA is TGTGCCAGCAGCTTAAGTGGGGGGCGCAAGTCACCCCTCCACTTT.